Listed here are 30 T cell receptor beta chains from one sample, sequenced in a study of blood T cell repertoires in COVID-19. This table comes from immunoSEQ multiplex PCR, and its TCRdb copy is limited to in-frame clones, with some not included. The data show about 100,000 clones, with 81% seen just once and 4% to 5.5% held by the top ten. Sample: peripheral blood. The receptors originated from a man aged 55 to 70 with acute or convalescent COVID-19.

J is TRBJ2-3 and V is TRBV27; TRBD2 agrees at 7 bases. From germline, CDR1 is MNHEY and CDR2 SMNVEV (reference sequence). The CDR3 is 13 amino acids. Losses at the gene ends were 3 bases for V and 7 bases for J; bases not matched to a gene: 4. This chain's CDR3 is CASSFYGGYTQYF. The DNA for the CDR3 is TGTGCCAGCAGTTTTTACGGGGGGTATACGCAGTATTTT.

This rearrangement joins TRBV7-8 to TRBJ2-7, with 8 bases lining up with TRBD1. The germline V gene encodes CDR1 SGHVS and CDR2 FQNEAQ. With V trimmed by 5 bases and J by 3 bases, 12 bases remained unmatched. The CDR3 loop spans 16 amino acids. The CDR3 sequence: CASSKRGTGTIYEQYF. The CDR3 DNA sequence: TGTGCCAGCAGCAAGAGAGGGACAGGAACAATCTACGAGCAGTACTTC.

The chain employs TRBV6-2 or TRBV6-3 and TRBJ2-7; 7 bases line up with TRBD1. The CDR3 has 15 residues. The germline CDR1 and CDR2 sequences are MNHEY and SVGEGT. Germline trimming cut 5 bases from V and 2 bases from J; bases unmatched to any gene: 9. The chain's CDR3 is CASSTDRVSAYEQYF. DNA of the CDR3: TGTGCCAGCAGTACCGACAGGGTCTCGGCCTACGAGCAGTACTTC.

The gene calls are TRBV7-2 and TRBJ1-1; no reliable D call. Per the germline V gene, CDR1 is SGHTA and CDR2 is FQGNSA. The CDR3 is 16 residues long. V was trimmed by 1 base and J by 5 bases, leaving 17 bases between them. The CDR3 DNA follows: TGTGCCAGCAGCTTAGGTGGGCCCTCCAGTGCAACTGAAGCTTTCTTT. Its protein product is CASSLGGPSSATEAFF.

The genes are TRBV11-3 and TRBJ2-1; 11 positions match TRBD2. This CDR3 spans 16 amino acids. Germline values: CDR1 SGHNT, CDR2 YENEEA. With 5 bases clipped from V and 4 bases from J, the junction kept 7 bases outside the gene matches. CDR3 in amino acids: CASSRPRTSGYNEQFF. CDR3 coding DNA: TGTGCCAGCAGCCGACCGAGGACTAGCGGGTACAATGAGCAGTTCTTC.

V is TRBV10-2 and J is TRBJ1-2; maybe TRBD1 (5 bases). CDR1 and CDR2 from the germline V gene are WSHSY and SAAADI. This CDR3 has 13 amino acids. With 7 bases removed from V and 3 bases from J, the gap between germline ends came to 12 bases. CDR3 in DNA: TGCGCCAGCACAACAGGCAGGGACTATGGCTACACCTTC. It is translated as CASTTGRDYGYTF.

V usage is TRBV11-2 and J usage is TRBJ2-3; 7 nucleotides agree with TRBD1. From germline, CDR1 is SGHAT and CDR2 FQNNGV. V gave up 5 bases and J gave up 5 bases; unmatched junction bases: 16. The CDR3 covers 17 residues. CDR3 in DNA: TGTGCCAGCAGCCATGGGATGAAGGGGGCTGCCGGAGATACGCAGTATTTT. Amino acids: CASSHGMKGAAGDTQYF.

This clone was detected only a few times. V and J are TRBV7-9 and TRBJ1-2; 7 bases fit TRBD1. CDR3 size: 15 residues. Germline-derived CDR1 and CDR2 are SEHNR and FQNEAQ (reference sequence). The V segment lost 5 bases and the J segment 4 bases; nucleotides outside the gene matches: 10. This chain's CDR3 is CASSPTTGPVYGYTF. The CDR3 coding sequence is TGTGCCAGCAGCCCCACGACAGGGCCCGTCTATGGCTACACCTTC.

The chain employs TRBV19 and TRBJ1-1, with 7 nucleotides matching TRBD1. Per germline, CDR1 LNHDA and CDR2 SQIVND (reference sequence). The CDR3 length is 12 residues. Trimming cost V 5 bases and J 6 bases; bases outside gene matches: 3. The CDR3 coding sequence is TGTGCCAGTAGTGTCACAGGGGCTGAAGCTTTCTTT. Its protein product is CASSVTGAEAFF.

The chain employs TRBV6-2 or TRBV6-3 and TRBJ1-1; 7 nucleotides match TRBD1. Trimming removed 5 bases from V and 3 bases from J; junction bases left unmatched: 9. CDR1 MNHEY and CDR2 SVGEGT come from the germline V gene. This CDR3 region has 15 residues. The CDR3 region has the DNA TGTGCCAGCAGTACCGGGACAGTTCGGGACACTGAAGCTTTCTTT. This translates into CASSTGTVRDTEAFF.

The rearrangement joins TRBV4-1 to TRBJ2-1; D unclear. The V gene's germline CDR1 is MGHRA and CDR2 YSYEKL. CDR3 length: 18 amino acids. Trimming took 3 bases from V and 0 from J, leaving 18 bases between them. CDR3: CASSHPQKLGDSYNEQFF. CDR3 DNA sequence: TGCGCCAGCAGCCACCCTCAGAAGCTAGGAGACTCCTACAATGAGCAGTTCTTC.

As for this clone: Within the sample, other DNA sequences also encode this same CDR3. J is TRBJ2-1 and V is TRBV30, with 9 positions matching TRBD2. V lost 2 bases and J lost 10; bases outside the gene matches: 0. Germline lookup yields CDR1 GTSNPN and CDR2 SVGIG (reference sequence). The CDR3 consists of 11 residues. The CDR3 reads CAWSTSGEQFF. The CDR3 region has the DNA TGTGCCTGGAGTACTAGCGGGGAGCAGTTCTTC.

This sequence joins TRBV18 and TRBJ2-1; D is uncertain. The V gene lost 5 bases and the J gene lost 7 bases, with 9 bases spanning the gap. CDR3 length: 12 residues. Germline lookup yields CDR1 KGHSH and CDR2 LQKENI. Here the CDR3 reads CASSKQKNEQFF. The CDR3 DNA is TGTGCCAGCTCAAAACAAAAGAATGAGCAGTTCTTC.

J is TRBJ2-7 and V is TRBV6-2 or TRBV6-3, with TRBD1 as a possible D gene (6 bases). Trimming stripped 2 bases from V and 1 base from J, with 15 bases between. The germline gives CDR1 MNHEY, CDR2 SVGEGT. The CDR3 loop spans 16 amino acids. The CDR3 coding sequence is TGTGCCAGCAGTTACAGCCGCGACAGGCGGTCCTACGAGCAGTACTTC. Residues: CASSYSRDRRSYEQYF.

The chain combines TRBV6-1 with TRBJ2-2; D might be TRBD1 (6 bases). CDR3 size: 16 residues. Trimming shortened V by 3 bases and J by 3 bases, and 14 bases separated the two germline ends. CDR1 is MNHNS, CDR2 SASEGT, per germline. Here the CDR3 DNA reads TGTGCCAGCAGTGACCCCGGACAGATATACACCGGGGAGCTGTTTTTT. It codes for CASSDPGQIYTGELFF.

The sample holds one count of this clone. The J gene is TRBJ1-6, the V gene TRBV27, with a tentative D call TRBD1 (5 bases). With 6 bases removed from V and 4 bases from J, the gap between germline ends came to 13 bases. The CDR3 length is 15 residues. CDR1 and CDR2 from the germline V gene are MNHEY and SMNVEV (reference sequence). CDR3 in amino acids: CASSLETAYNSPLHF. CDR3 nucleotide sequence: TGTGCCAGCAGCCTTGAGACAGCTTATAATTCACCCCTCCACTTT.

V gene TRBV3-1 (or the pseudogene TRBV3-2) combines with J gene TRBJ2-1; D remains unclear. V lost 1 base and J 14 bases, leaving 18 bases between the germline ends. Germline-derived CDR1 and CDR2 are LGHDT and YNNKEL (reference sequence). The CDR3 loop spans 14 amino acids. DNA of the CDR3: TGTGCCAGCAGCCAAGGTCGGGTGGTGAATCGGGAGTTCTTC. Protein product: CASSQGRVVNREFF.

The rearrangement uses TRBV18 and TRBJ2-3, with D hard to call. Germline-derived CDR1 and CDR2 are KGHSH and LQKENI. This CDR3 comprises 13 residues. V was pared by 4 bases and J by 5 bases, with 10 bases between. CDR3 sequence: CASSQNPGDTQYF. The CDR3, as DNA: TGTGCCAGCTCACAAAACCCGGGAGATACGCAGTATTTT.

This rearrangement joins TRBV6-1 to TRBJ2-3; a possible D gene is TRBD2 (5 bases). Germline V CDR1 and CDR2: MNHNS, SASEGT. CDR3 length equals 19 residues. Trimming shortened V by 3 bases and J by 1 base, and 23 bases separated the two germline ends. CDR3 in amino acids: CASSDYLPGEHLRTDTQYF. The CDR3 nucleotides are TGTGCCAGCAGTGATTATCTGCCTGGGGAGCATCTGCGCACAGATACGCAGTATTTT.

This sequence joins TRBV27 and TRBJ2-6; D not certain. V dropped 6 bases and J dropped 1 base, with 22 bases sitting between them. CDR1 is MNHEY and CDR2 is SMNVEV in the germline V gene (reference sequence). This CDR3 spans 19 amino acids. CDR3 in amino acids: CASSRRTTGSESGANVLTF. The CDR3 DNA follows: TGTGCCAGCAGCCGCCGTACGACGGGTTCAGAATCTGGGGCCAACGTCCTGACTTTC.

This clone was counted once. The genes are TRBV10-3 and TRBJ2-3; 7 positions match TRBD2. The CDR3 consists of 15 residues. The germline V gene has CDR1 ENHRY and CDR2 SYGVKD. The V segment lost 6 bases and the J segment 0 bases; nucleotides outside the gene matches: 6. CDR3 residues: CAIRLGSGSTDTQYF. DNA of the CDR3: TGTGCCATCAGGTTGGGTAGCGGGAGCACAGATACGCAGTATTTT.

CDR3 loop: CASSLYRSSSYNEQFF. The CDR3, as DNA: TGTGCCAGCAGCTTATATAGATCAAGCTCCTACAATGAGCAGTTCTTC. This rearrangement joins TRBV7-9 to TRBJ2-1, with D unclear. Trimming removed 2 bases at V and 0 bases at J, with 11 bases between. The CDR3 length is 16 residues. The germline CDR1 and CDR2 sequences are SEHNR and FQNEAQ (reference sequence).

The genes are TRBV6-5 and TRBJ2-1; TRBD2 matches at 7 bases. This CDR3 region has 14 residues. CDR1 MNHEY and CDR2 SVGAGI come from the germline V gene. V trimming: 11 bases; J trimming: 10 bases; junction bases outside the gene matches: 17. CDR3 sequence: CACAAWREIGEQFF. In DNA, the CDR3 is TGTGCCTGTGCTGCGTGGCGGGAGATTGGCGAGCAGTTCTTC.

This rearrangement joins TRBV9 to TRBJ1-2, with D tentatively TRBD1 (5 bases). CDR3 length: 14 residues. V gave up 0 bases and J gave up 6 bases, with 12 bases separating them. In germline, CDR1 is SGDLS, CDR2 YYNGEE. The CDR3, as DNA: TGTGCCAGCAGCGTAGAAGCCAGGGTCCATGGCTACACCTTC. Translated: CASSVEARVHGYTF. The whole variable domain, filled in from reference TRBV9 and TRBJ1-2, reads DSGVTQTPKHLITATGQRVTLRCSPRSGDLSVYWYQQSLDQGLQFLIQYYNGEERAKGNILERFSAQQFPDLHSELNLSSLELGDSALYFCASSVEARVHGYTFGSGTRLTVV.

J is TRBJ2-7 and V is TRBV6-2 or TRBV6-3, with TRBD2 matching over 11 bases. CDR1 is MNHEY, CDR2 SVGEGT, per germline. The CDR3 spans 17 residues. V dropped 4 bases and J dropped 4; count of bases not matched to a gene: 12. For the CDR3, the DNA is TGTGCCAGCAGTTTTAGCGGGAGGGCCCCTGGGAGTTACGAGCAGTACTTC. It translates to CASSFSGRAPGSYEQYF.

The rearrangement uses TRBV9 and TRBJ2-6; D unclear. The CDR3 is 19 amino acids. CDR1 is SGDLS and CDR2 is YYNGEE in the germline V gene. Between the trimmed V and J ends, which lost 0 bases and 0 bases, there was a span of 16 bases. CDR3 loop: CASSVGLGRIRSGANVLTF. The CDR3 DNA is TGTGCCAGCAGCGTAGGCCTTGGCAGGATCCGCTCTGGGGCCAACGTCCTGACTTTC. Drawing the rest from reference TRBV9 and TRBJ2-6, the complete variable domain is DSGVTQTPKHLITATGQRVTLRCSPRSGDLSVYWYQQSLDQGLQFLIQYYNGEERAKGNILERFSAQQFPDLHSELNLSSLELGDSALYFCASSVGLGRIRSGANVLTFGAGSRLTVL.

The CDR3 sequence is CASSLGLAGGWEQFF. The CDR3 DNA follows: TGTGCCAGCAGCTTAGGACTAGCGGGAGGTTGGGAGCAGTTCTTC. V gene TRBV11-2 combines with J gene TRBJ2-1; 13 nucleotides align to TRBD2. After removal of 1 base from V and 10 bases from J, the junction contained 4 bases not matched to a gene. Germline CDR1 reads SGHAT; CDR2 reads FQNNGV. The CDR3 spans 15 residues.

This clone was counted once. The J gene is TRBJ2-7, the V gene TRBV11-3; 8 bases map to TRBD1. This CDR3 has 15 residues. Germline V gene lookup returns CDR1 SGHNT and CDR2 YENEEA. Germline trimming cut 4 bases from V and 0 bases from J; bases unmatched to any gene: 5. CDR3 amino acids: CASSSRTGRSYEQYF. DNA for the CDR3: TGTGCCAGCAGCTCCCGGACAGGGCGCTCCTACGAGCAGTACTTC.

This chain joins TRBV18 and TRBJ2-7; D may be TRBD1 (6 bases). CDR1 is KGHSH and CDR2 is LQKENI in the germline V gene. The V end lost 3 bases, the J end lost 0 bases, and 12 bases lay between the germline ends. This CDR3 is 15 amino acids long. CDR3 DNA sequence: TGTGCCAGCTCACCCCAGGGGCAGGCCTCCTACGAGCAGTACTTC. This sequence encodes CASSPQGQASYEQYF.

This clone has only one observation. The chain combines TRBV7-8 with TRBJ1-2, with 9 nucleotides matching TRBD1. Per germline, CDR1 SGHVS and CDR2 FQNEAQ. The CDR3 runs 17 residues. V was pared by 0 bases and J by 6 bases, with 11 bases of the junction left unmatched. DNA of the CDR3: TGTGCCAGCAGCTTAGCTACGCGGGGACAGGGAATCAATGGCTACACCTTC. It is translated as CASSLATRGQGINGYTF. Together with reference TRBV7-8 and TRBJ1-2, the CDR3 gives the full variable domain: GAGVSQSPRYKVAKRGQDVALRCDPISGHVSLFWYQQALGQGPEFLTYFQNEAQLDKSGLPSDRFFAERPEGSVSTLKIQRTQQEDSAVYLCASSLATRGQGINGYTFGSGTRLTVV.